The sequence of this T cell receptor beta chain was determined in a study of shared clonotypes between healthy human individuals. Study outcomes and limitations: Researchers found naive subsets generally carried larger estimated richness than memory subsets.

CD45RO-negative, CCR7-positively selected cells formed the naive CD8 fraction, excluding terminally differentiated effector memory CD45RA+ cells. V dropped 2 bases and J dropped 1 base, with 9 bases sitting between them. Germline loops: CDR1 SGHDT, CDR2 YYEEEE. This CDR3 is built from 14 residues. Sequencing was performed with immunoSEQ multiplex PCR; in TCRdb, only in-frame clones are kept and a portion is missing. This repertoire shows 750,000 to 1,000,000 clones, 80% to 95% found once; its top ten account for around 24%. Comment on this clone: Its antigen is undetermined.

The clonotype originates from a man aged 25 to 45 in good health. The source material was naive CD8+ T cells sorted from blood. The V call is TRBV5-6, the J call TRBJ1-2; D perhaps matches TRBD1 (5 bases). CDR3 amino acids: CASSLRQSNYGYTF. The CDR3 bases are TGTGCCAGCAGCTTACGACAGAGTAACTATGGCTACACCTTC.